The 22 T cell receptor beta chains listed next were all sequenced from one sample in a study of shared clonotypes between healthy human individuals. Clones were read by immunoSEQ multiplex PCR, and TCRdb kept only the in-frame ones, dropping some. The table shows fewer than 600,000 clones, with roughly three quarters occurring only once. The sample comprised PBMCs. The receptor source for this set is a woman aged 40 to 50 in good health. Some clones in this sample may be carry-over from other donors' samples.

This clone has a single count. The genes are TRBV19 and TRBJ2-7, with TRBD2 matching 7 bases. The germline V gene has CDR1 LNHDA and CDR2 SQIVND (reference sequence). This CDR3 region has 14 residues. V lost 3 bases, J lost 7 bases, and 9 bases stayed unmatched. The CDR3 DNA reads TGTGCCAGTAGTATGAATGGGAGGGCCCGTGAGCAGTACTTC. Its translation: CASSMNGRAREQYF.

This sequence joins TRBV14 and TRBJ1-4, with TRBD1 matching 8 bases. Germline values: CDR1 SGHDN, CDR2 FVKESK. V lost 5 bases, J lost 8 bases, and 7 bases stayed unmatched. This CDR3 spans 14 amino acids. The CDR3 is CASSWTGMGEKLFF. The CDR3 DNA sequence: TGTGCCAGCAGCTGGACAGGGATGGGGGAAAAACTGTTTTTT.

The chain carries TRBV4-3 and TRBJ2-7; 10 bases are a match to TRBD2. The junction had 0 bases not matched to a gene; V was cut back by 3 bases and J by 1 base. Germline loops: CDR1 LGHNA, CDR2 YSLEER. The CDR3 loop spans 14 amino acids. The CDR3 coding sequence is TGCGCCAGCAGCCAGGGACTAGCGTCCTACGAGCAGTACTTC. Translation: CASSQGLASYEQYF.

This chain uses TRBV27 with TRBJ1-4, with D possibly being TRBD1 (6 bases). The V gene's germline CDR1 is MNHEY and CDR2 SMNVEV (reference sequence). This CDR3 has 11 residues. CDR3 in amino acids: CGQVINEKLFF. The CDR3 DNA is TGTGGACAGGTCATTAATGAAAAACTGTTTTTT.

The V and J genes are TRBV28 and TRBJ2-7; possibly TRBD1 or TRBD2 for D (7 bases each). Trimming took 6 bases from V and 1 from J, leaving 19 bases between them. The CDR3 totals 16 residues. Germline CDR1 and CDR2: MDHEN and SYDVKM. The CDR3 region is CASSRGGGDTSYEQYF. The CDR3 nucleotides read TGTGCCAGCAGCAGGGGGGGAGGAGACACTTCCTACGAGCAGTACTTC.

V is TRBV18 and J is TRBJ2-7, with TRBD1 identical over 8 bases. Per the germline V gene, CDR1 is KGHSH and CDR2 is LQKENI. With V trimmed by 3 bases and J by 2 bases, 6 bases remained unmatched. The CDR3 is made up of 15 amino acids. Here the CDR3 DNA reads TGTGCCAGCTCACCCTCGACAGGGGCTACCTACGAGCAGTACTTC. It codes for CASSPSTGATYEQYF.

V gene TRBV6-5 combines with J gene TRBJ2-7, with 10 bases matching TRBD2. Germline V lookup: CDR1 MNHEY, CDR2 SVGAGI. V lost 2 bases to trimming and J lost 3 bases; unmatched junction nucleotides: 4. CDR3 length: 15 amino acids. CDR3 protein: CASSYAGLAIYEQYF. The CDR3 DNA reads TGTGCCAGCAGTTACGCGGGACTAGCGATCTACGAGCAGTACTTC.

The rearrangement uses TRBV5-8 and TRBJ1-4, with D uncertain. The CDR3 spans 14 residues. V dropped 3 bases and J dropped 5 bases, with 11 bases sitting between them. The germline V gene encodes CDR1 SGHTS and CDR2 YDEGEE. This chain's CDR3 is CASSYERRNEKLFF. CDR3 coding DNA: TGTGCCAGCAGCTACGAGAGGAGGAATGAAAAACTGTTTTTT.

The chain has TRBV4-2 and TRBJ1-2, with no clear D. The CDR3 contains 14 residues. Germline loops: CDR1 LGHNA, CDR2 YNFKEQ. V lost 0 bases, J lost 6 bases, and 11 bases lay in between. The CDR3 nucleotides are TGTGCCAGCAGCCAAGACTTCCAGGAAAATGGCTACACCTTC. It is translated as CASSQDFQENGYTF.

The rearrangement links TRBV27 to TRBJ1-3; TRBD1 matches 8 bases. V lost 5 bases, J lost 4 bases, and 7 bases stayed unmatched. The CDR3 loop spans 15 amino acids. Germline CDR1 is MNHEY and CDR2 is SMNVEV (reference sequence). The CDR3 protein is CASSPQGAQGNTIYF. The CDR3 bases are TGTGCCAGCAGTCCTCAGGGGGCGCAAGGAAACACCATATATTTT.

Concerning this clone itself: The sample has other DNA sequences that encode this CDR3 too. This chain links TRBV5-4 with TRBJ1-2; D gene unclear. V was clipped by 2 bases and J by 2 bases, with 7 bases between them. The CDR3 length is 13 residues. Germline assignment: CDR1 SGHNT and CDR2 YYREEE (reference sequence). The CDR3 loop is CASSFGQNYGYTF. In nucleotides, the CDR3 is TGTGCCAGCAGCTTTGGGCAGAACTATGGCTACACCTTC. Full variable domain (remainder filled in from reference TRBV5-4 and TRBJ1-2): ETGVTQSPTHLIKTRGQQVTLRCSSQSGHNTVSWYQQALGQGPQFIFQYYREEENGRGNFPPRFSGLQFPNYSSELNVNALELDDSALYLCASSFGQNYGYTFGSGTRLTVV.

For this clone: Other DNA sequences in the same sample also yield this CDR3. The V gene is TRBV30, the J gene TRBJ1-1; D perhaps matches TRBD1 (6 bases). Germline V lookup: CDR1 GTSNPN, CDR2 SVGIG (reference sequence). Trimming removed 4 bases at V and 0 bases at J, with 9 bases between. The CDR3 consists of 13 residues. In DNA form, the CDR3 reads TGTGCCTGGACTCAGGGGCTGAACACTGAAGCTTTCTTT. This codes for CAWTQGLNTEAFF.

This chain connects TRBV5-4 to TRBJ1-1; 7 bases line up with TRBD1. J was trimmed by 3 bases and V by 4 bases; bases with no gene match: 6. The CDR3 extends over 14 amino acids. The germline CDR1 and CDR2 sequences are SGHNT and YYREEE (reference sequence). The CDR3 region has the DNA TGTGCCAGCAGCCCACGACAGGGATACACTGAAGCTTTCTTT. Its translation: CASSPRQGYTEAFF.

This clone was counted many times. The V call is TRBV10-3, the J call TRBJ2-7; D is perhaps TRBD2 (6 bases). CDR1 is ENHRY and CDR2 is SYGVKD in the germline V gene. The CDR3 covers 16 residues. Trimming removed 3 bases at V and 5 bases at J, with 20 bases between. Written as DNA, the CDR3 is TGTGCCATCAGTGATCTCACTAGCCTACGCCCTCACGAGCAGTACTTC. Its translation: CAISDLTSLRPHEQYF.

This clone was detected once. The chain joins TRBV5-1 to TRBJ2-1; 11 nucleotides agree with TRBD2. Trimming removed 0 bases from V and 5 bases from J; junction bases left unmatched: 4. This CDR3 contains 16 residues. Looked up from germline, CDR1 is SGHRS and CDR2 is YFSETQ. The CDR3 DNA follows: TGCGCCAGCAGCTTGGGGGGGACTAGCGGCCACAATGAGCAGTTCTTC. Protein sequence: CASSLGGTSGHNEQFF. The full variable domain, in which reference TRBV5-1 and TRBJ2-1 provide the parts outside the CDR3, is KAGVTQTPRYLIKTRGQQVTLSCSPISGHRSVSWYQQTPGQGLQFLFEYFSETQRNKGNFPGRFSGRQFSNSRSEMNVSTLELGDSALYLCASSLGGTSGHNEQFFGPGTRLTVL.

The V call is TRBV30, the J call TRBJ1-5; D gene ambiguous. This CDR3 has 12 residues. V dropped 3 bases and J dropped 7 bases, with 10 bases sitting between them. Germline CDR1 and CDR2: GTSNPN and SVGIG (reference sequence). This chain's CDR3 is CAWSPNGQPQHF. Here the CDR3 DNA reads TGTGCCTGGAGCCCTAATGGACAGCCCCAGCATTTT.

This chain connects TRBV5-1 to TRBJ1-2; D is possibly TRBD1 (6 bases). Trimming pared 3 bases from V and 6 bases from J, leaving 12 bases between. This CDR3 is 13 amino acids long. CDR1 is SGHRS, CDR2 YFSETQ, per germline. CDR3 amino acids: CASSWGQIDGYTF. CDR3 nucleotides: TGCGCCAGCAGCTGGGGACAAATCGATGGCTACACCTTC.

The rearrangement links TRBV5-4 to TRBJ2-3; TRBD2 matches at 8 bases. Germline CDR1 reads SGHNT; CDR2 reads YYREEE (reference sequence). The CDR3 runs to 16 residues. V lost 6 bases and J lost 0; bases outside the gene matches: 9. CDR3 amino acids: CASKENGRASTDTQYF. The DNA for the CDR3 is TGTGCCAGCAAGGAAAACGGGAGGGCTAGCACAGATACGCAGTATTTT.

This clone showed up just once. V is TRBV6-6 and J is TRBJ1-3; 8 bases map to TRBD1. Germline assignment: CDR1 MNHNY and CDR2 SVGAGI (reference sequence). The CDR3 has 14 residues. The V segment lost 4 bases and the J segment 2 bases; nucleotides outside the gene matches: 1. The CDR3 spells CASSSGGPGNTIYF. Written as DNA, the CDR3 is TGTGCCAGCAGTTCAGGGGGCCCTGGAAACACCATATATTTT.

In regard to this clone: A far larger clone is just one base off, so this is likely a read error. The genes are TRBV27 and TRBJ1-4; no clear D. The CDR3 runs 14 residues. The germline gives CDR1 MNHEY, CDR2 SMNVEV (reference sequence). Trimming removed 6 bases at V and 1 base at J, with 9 bases between. The CDR3 region has the DNA TGTGCCAGCAGACTGACCCTAACTAATGAAAAACTGTTTTTT. Its protein is CASRLTLTNEKLFF.

This clone occurred a few times. This chain uses TRBV5-1 with TRBJ2-5; 8 bases map to TRBD1. The trim removed 0 bases at V and 4 bases at J, leaving 8 bases unmatched. The CDR3 is made up of 16 amino acids. CDR1 and CDR2 from the germline V gene are SGHRS and YFSETQ. The CDR3 coding sequence is TGCGCCAGCAGCTTGGAGGGCAGGGGGCGCGTAGAGACCCAGTACTTC. Translated: CASSLEGRGRVETQYF.

This chain links TRBV7-9 with TRBJ2-5, with 14 bases that match TRBD2. CDR3 length: 14 amino acids. The V segment lost 5 bases and the J segment 4 bases; nucleotides outside the gene matches: 0. The V gene's germline CDR1 is SEHNR and CDR2 FQNEAQ (reference sequence). The CDR3 spells CASSGLAGGETQYF. The CDR3 coding sequence is TGTGCCAGCAGCGGACTAGCGGGAGGAGAGACCCAGTACTTC.